A single sample is the source of the 5 T cell receptor beta chains below, sequenced in a study of CD8 T cells in Susac syndrome. RNA was extracted with the RNeasy kit, and a quantity of roughly 0.5 to 1 ug was reverse transcribed using random hexamers. TCRdb re-analysed the immunoSEQ multiplex PCR reads in MiXCR, keeping a single row per CDR3 protein. The sample has roughly 200,000 distinct CDR3 sequences, around 94% seen once; the top ten hold 0.12%. Sample: CD4+ T cells from PBMCs. All receptors derive from a human donor with Susac syndrome.

This clonotype was recorded once. V and J are TRBV4-1 and TRBJ2-7; D uncertain. Germline CDR1 MGHRA, CDR2 YSYEKL. V was cut by 4 bases and J by 2 bases, with 15 bases left in between. The CDR3 length is 15 residues. DNA for the CDR3: TGCGCCAGCAGCCGGAATGACATTGGGGCCTACGAGCAGTACTTC. It translates to CASSRNDIGAYEQYF.

The chain has TRBV30 and TRBJ1-1, with D tentatively TRBD1 (5 bases). Germline V gene sequence: CDR1 GTSNPN, CDR2 SVGIG (reference sequence). The germline V and J ends were trimmed by 2 bases and 1 base, with 8 bases remaining between them. The CDR3 spans 13 residues. CDR3 region: CAWSPGQNTEAFF. The CDR3, as DNA: TGTGCCTGGAGTCCGGGGCAGAACACTGAAGCTTTCTTT.

The V and J genes are TRBV18 and TRBJ2-1; D ambiguous. Germline V gene sequence: CDR1 KGHSH, CDR2 LQKENI. This CDR3 has 12 residues. V was trimmed by 2 bases and J by 10 bases, leaving 9 bases between them. The CDR3 sequence: CASSPKVPEQFF. CDR3 bases: TGTGCCAGCTCACCAAAGGTCCCAGAGCAGTTCTTC.

In this sample, this clonotype turned up a few times. The chain carries TRBV6-5 and TRBJ2-2; possibly TRBD1 for D (6 bases). V was trimmed by 4 bases and J by 6 bases, leaving 18 bases between them. The CDR3 covers 16 residues. CDR1 is MNHEY, CDR2 SVGAGI, per germline. The CDR3 sequence: CASSFPTGHLSGELFF. The CDR3 region has the DNA TGTGCCAGCAGTTTTCCGACGGGACATTTGTCCGGGGAGCTGTTTTTT.

This clonotype was observed a few times. J is TRBJ2-5 and V is TRBV30; 8 nucleotides agree with TRBD2. V lost 0 bases to trimming and J lost 2 bases; unmatched junction nucleotides: 2. Germline V gene lookup returns CDR1 GTSNPN and CDR2 SVGIG (reference sequence). The CDR3 is made up of 14 amino acids. CDR3 region: CAWSVRGGQETQYF. The CDR3 coding sequence is TGTGCCTGGAGTGTACGGGGGGGACAAGAGACCCAGTACTTC.